This TCR beta chain was captured by sequencing in a study of shared clonotypes between healthy human individuals. Data came from immunoSEQ multiplex PCR; TCRdb stores just in-frame clones and leaves some out. The sample holds about 2.4 million clones; over 85% are singletons and the top ten take roughly 0.13%. As concerns this clone: Its antigen is undetermined.

Each of the donors was a healthy adult who was HIV-negative and had not had a recent acute infection or vaccination. This CDR3 is 13 amino acids long. Germline V lookup: CDR1 SGHVS, CDR2 FNYEAQ. V was pared by 3 bases and J by 4 bases, with 9 bases between. Study-level points and caveats: Genetic and exposure-history diversity was limited by the small donor number. The four-donor shared clonotypes exceeded non-shared clonotypes in generation probability, with non-shared ones scoring lower.

This receptor was identified in a man younger than 30 in good health. This chain joins TRBV7-6 and TRBJ1-2, with a possible D match to TRBD1 (5 bases). Sequenced input: naive CD4+ T cells sorted from blood. Indicated subset: CD45RA+ positively selected. The CDR3 nucleotides read TGTGCCAGCAGCTTTGGGGGTGGCTATGGCTACACCTTC. This gives the protein CASSFGGGYGYTF.